Presented here are 19 T cell receptor beta chains from one specimen sequenced in a study of cytomegalovirus exposure and HLA in healthy donors. The PCR was carried out with 60 Vbeta primers and 13 Jbeta primers. Produced via immunoSEQ multiplex PCR; TCRdb's table is partial and in-frame only. This table has approximately 150,000 clones, about four fifths appearing once. Source material: PBMCs. The receptors derive from a human donor in good health.

The chain couples TRBV6-6 to TRBJ2-5; tentatively, D is TRBD1 (6 bases). V was pared by 8 bases and J by 1 base, with 17 bases between. Germline CDR1 reads MNHNY; CDR2 reads SVGAGI (reference sequence). The CDR3 has 15 residues. CDR3 amino acids: CASGGGWGGQETQYF. The CDR3 DNA is TGTGCCAGCGGGGGCGGGTGGGGTGGCCAAGAGACCCAGTACTTC.

The V call is TRBV5-1, the J call TRBJ2-7; 12 bases match TRBD1. J was trimmed by 7 bases and V by 0 bases; bases with no gene match: 5. This CDR3 comprises 15 residues. Germline lookup yields CDR1 SGHRS and CDR2 YFSETQ. CDR3 sequence (DNA): TGCGCCAGCAGCTTGGATGGGACAGGGGGCGCGGAGCAGTACTTC. Its translation: CASSLDGTGGAEQYF.

This clone occurred a few times. The chain has TRBV7-9 and TRBJ1-5; tentative D call: TRBD1 (5 bases). Germline loops: CDR1 SEHNR, CDR2 FQNEAQ (reference sequence). Trimming took 3 bases from V and 5 from J, leaving 8 bases between them. The CDR3 is 13 amino acids. The CDR3 region is CASSFGQYQPQHF. CDR3 sequence (DNA): TGTGCCAGCAGCTTTGGACAATATCAGCCCCAGCATTTT.

The rearrangement joins TRBV10-3 to TRBJ2-7, with D unclear. Germline loops: CDR1 ENHRY, CDR2 SYGVKD. Trimming cost V 6 bases and J 3 bases, with 12 bases left between them. This CDR3 spans 13 amino acids. CDR3: CAISNTESYEQYF. The CDR3 coding sequence is TGTGCCATCAGCAATACTGAAAGCTACGAGCAGTACTTC.

The chain carries TRBV7-9 and TRBJ2-5; 9 nucleotides line up with TRBD1. The J call is doubtful: the DNA matches TRBJ2-7 better. This CDR3 has 15 amino acids. The germline CDR1 and CDR2 sequences are SEHNR and FQNEAQ (reference sequence). The CDR3 loop is CASSPSPMTGGEQYF. DNA of the CDR3: TGTGCCAGCAGCCCAAGCCCAATGACAGGGGGCGAGCAGTACTTC.

The V call is TRBV5-6, the J call TRBJ2-7; D may be TRBD1 (5 bases). CDR1 is SGHDT and CDR2 is YYEEEE in the germline V gene. Trimming took 3 bases from V and 3 from J, leaving 10 bases between them. The CDR3 loop spans 13 amino acids. CDR3 nucleotides: TGTGCCAGCAGCTCGACAGTTCACTACGAGCAGTACTTC. Its translation: CASSSTVHYEQYF.

The chain links TRBV25-1 to TRBJ1-2; 8 nucleotides match TRBD1. Per germline, CDR1 MGHDK and CDR2 SYGVNS. The CDR3 sequence is 14 residues long. V shed 4 bases and J 8 bases; nucleotides not matched to a gene: 9. This CDR3 reads CASSVALTGGGYTF. CDR3 DNA: TGTGCCAGCAGTGTAGCTCTCACAGGGGGGGGCTACACCTTC.

J is TRBJ1-1 and V is TRBV28, with D unclear. V lost 7 bases, J lost 0 bases, and 18 bases lay in between. Germline V lookup: CDR1 MDHEN, CDR2 SYDVKM. CDR3 size: 16 residues. CDR3 loop: CASNSFPSGMNTEAFF. CDR3 DNA: TGTGCCAGCAACAGTTTTCCGTCGGGGATGAACACTGAAGCTTTCTTT.

The CDR3 sequence is CSVEDPAEIVDTQYF. The CDR3 coding sequence is TGCAGCGTTGAAGATCCCGCGGAAATAGTAGATACGCAGTATTTT. The gene calls are TRBV29-1 and TRBJ2-3; D call uncertain. This CDR3 contains 15 residues. V gave up 0 bases and J gave up 5 bases, with 15 bases separating them. Per the germline V gene, CDR1 is SQVTM and CDR2 is ANQGSEA.

The chain combines TRBV28 with TRBJ2-7; no clear D gene. The V end lost 2 bases, the J end lost 2 bases, and 16 bases lay between the germline ends. This CDR3 comprises 16 residues. Germline CDR1 MDHEN, CDR2 SYDVKM. The DNA for the CDR3 is TGTGCCAGCAGTTTAGCACATGGTCAAAATGCCTACGAGCAGTACTTC. Translating gives CASSLAHGQNAYEQYF.

The chain has TRBV5-1 and TRBJ2-4, with 16 bases identical to TRBD2. J was trimmed by 0 bases and V by 3 bases; bases with no gene match: 6. The CDR3 is 19 residues long. Germline CDR1 and CDR2: SGHRS and YFSETQ. DNA of the CDR3: TGCGCCAGCAGCTCCGGGACTAGCGGGGGGGCCGTAGCCAAAAACATTCAGTACTTC. Its protein is CASSSGTSGGAVAKNIQYF.

This sequence joins TRBV28 and TRBJ2-7; no firm D call. The CDR3 totals 14 residues. V was pared by 5 bases and J by 2 bases, with 13 bases between. Per germline, CDR1 MDHEN and CDR2 SYDVKM. The CDR3 here is CASSVPTQTYEQYF. The CDR3 nucleotides are TGTGCCAGCAGTGTACCGACACAGACCTACGAGCAGTACTTC. The entire variable domain, with the rest obtained from reference TRBV28 and TRBJ2-7, is as follows: DVKVTQSSRYLVKRTGEKVFLECVQDMDHENMFWYRQDPGLGLRLIYFSYDVKMKEKGDIPEGYSVSREKKERFSLILESASTNQTSMYLCASSVPTQTYEQYFGPGTRLTVT.

The J gene is TRBJ1-2, the V gene TRBV5-1; D gene unclear. Germline-derived CDR1 and CDR2 are SGHRS and YFSETQ. With 4 bases removed from V and 2 bases from J, the gap between germline ends came to 15 bases. This CDR3 comprises 15 residues. CDR3 sequence (DNA): TGCGCCAGCAGCCAGAACAGAGACGGAAACTATGGCTACACCTTC. Its translation is CASSQNRDGNYGYTF.

The chain recombines TRBV2 with TRBJ1-1; tentative D call: TRBD1 (5 bases). CDR3 length equals 16 residues. Germline CDR1 is SNHLY and CDR2 is FYNNEI. Trimming pared 6 bases from V and 0 bases from J, leaving 17 bases between. CDR3 sequence: CASREGLTAMNTEAFF. The CDR3 DNA follows: TGTGCCAGCAGGGAGGGACTTACCGCCATGAACACTGAAGCTTTCTTT.

The chain combines TRBV5-1 with TRBJ1-2; no definite D call. V gave up 0 bases and J gave up 4 bases, with 4 bases separating them. The CDR3 is made up of 12 amino acids. CDR1 SGHRS and CDR2 YFSETQ come from the germline V gene. CDR3 residues: CASSLDTYGYTF. The CDR3 region has the DNA TGCGCCAGCAGCTTGGACACCTATGGCTACACCTTC.

V and J are TRBV5-4 and TRBJ1-1; D unclear. The CDR3 extends over 13 amino acids. Trimming pared 1 base from V and 5 bases from J, leaving 9 bases between. CDR1 and CDR2 (germline): SGHNT, YYREEE (reference sequence). This CDR3 is CASSLPKTTEAFF. In nucleotides, the CDR3 is TGTGCCAGCAGCTTGCCCAAGACAACTGAAGCTTTCTTT.

This clone was seen a few times. The V gene is TRBV29-1, the J gene TRBJ2-3; possible D gene TRBD2, 5 bases. The V gene's germline CDR1 is SQVTM and CDR2 ANQGSEA. Trimming removed 4 bases at V and 0 bases at J, with 11 bases between. This CDR3 region has 14 residues. The CDR3 DNA follows: TGCAGCGTTGTACTAGGGCCTAGCACAGATACGCAGTATTTT. It translates to CSVVLGPSTDTQYF.

The table lists this clone with a count of one. This chain connects TRBV10-1 to TRBJ1-6; possible D gene TRBD1, 6 bases. The CDR3 runs to 20 residues. The V and J ends lost 7 bases and 8 bases respectively, with 33 bases between them. Germline-derived CDR1 and CDR2 are WNHNN and SYGVQD (reference sequence). CDR3 DNA sequence: TGCGCCAGCACCGCCAGATCCCAGGACAGCGAACACCCCTTGGATTCACCCCTCCACTTT. Its protein product is CASTARSQDSEHPLDSPLHF.

V usage is TRBV6-4 and J usage is TRBJ1-2; D gene uncertain. The germline V gene encodes CDR1 MRHNA and CDR2 SNTAGT. The CDR3 consists of 13 residues. The V end lost 1 base, the J end lost 7 bases, and 10 bases lay between the germline ends. The CDR3 sequence: CASSDLLGSGYTF. The CDR3 coding sequence is TGTGCCAGCAGTGACTTATTGGGGAGTGGCTACACCTTC.